These 14 T cell receptor beta chains were sequenced from one sample in a study of T cells after yellow fever vaccination. TCRdb processed the 5' RACE reads anew with MiXCR; each CDR3 protein has one entry. The sample lists 40,000 or so distinct CDR3 sequences, 6.8% occurring once. Sequenced here: CD8+ T cells not binding an NS4B(214-222) dextramer, sorted from PBMCs, sampled 45 days after the yellow fever booster vaccination. These receptors were taken from a man younger than 40 who received the YFV17D yellow fever vaccine.

This clonotype was observed at least ten times. This chain uses TRBV29-1 with TRBJ2-5, with TRBD2 matching 11 bases. The germline V gene encodes CDR1 SQVTM and CDR2 ANQGSEA. V dropped 4 bases and J dropped 14; count of bases not matched to a gene: 3. The CDR3 contains 10 residues. Written as DNA, the CDR3 is TGCAGCGTTGCGACTAGCGGGGTCTACTTC. It yields the protein CSVATSGVYF.

This clonotype was seen at least ten times. The chain joins TRBV7-9 to TRBJ1-2; D possibly corresponds to TRBD1 (6 bases). The CDR3 is made up of 12 amino acids. The V gene's germline CDR1 is SEHNR and CDR2 FQNEAQ (reference sequence). The V end was cut by 2 bases, the J end by 6 bases, with 7 bases between. CDR3 sequence: CASSLYRDGYTF. The CDR3 region has the DNA TGTGCCAGCAGCTTATACAGGGATGGCTACACCTTC.

This clonotype has ten or more counts. The chain recombines TRBV27 with TRBJ2-7, with TRBD1 matching 8 bases. This CDR3 is 14 amino acids long. V lost 3 bases, J lost 5 bases, and 6 bases stayed unmatched. In germline, CDR1 is MNHEY, CDR2 SMNVEV (reference sequence). DNA for the CDR3: TGTGCCAGCAGTTTGGATTGGACAGGGAACGAGCAGTACTTC. Amino acid sequence: CASSLDWTGNEQYF.

The table lists this clonotype with many counts. The chain recombines TRBV6-6 with TRBJ2-1; 9 positions match TRBD2. The V gene's germline CDR1 is MNHNY and CDR2 SVGAGI (reference sequence). V trimming: 7 bases; J trimming: 9 bases; junction bases outside the gene matches: 7. The CDR3 is made up of 13 amino acids. The CDR3 nucleotides read TGTGCCAGCACCTTAGCGGGAGTAGGTGAGCAGTTCTTC. As protein: CASTLAGVGEQFF.

This clonotype was seen more than once but under ten times. The gene calls are TRBV20-1 and TRBJ2-7; D gene ambiguous. The CDR3 runs to 14 residues. V shed 5 bases and J shed 2 bases, with 16 bases lying between them. Germline V gene lookup returns CDR1 DFQATT and CDR2 SNEGSKA (reference sequence). The CDR3 coding sequence is TGCAGTGCTTACCAAGGGTCAAGGACCTACGAGCAGTACTTC. It is translated as CSAYQGSRTYEQYF.

This clonotype was recorded at least ten times. V is TRBV29-1 and J is TRBJ2-3, with TRBD2 identical over 12 bases. This CDR3 is 14 amino acids long. V lost 7 bases to trimming and J lost 0 bases; unmatched junction nucleotides: 2. Germline CDR1 is SQVTM and CDR2 is ANQGSEA. The CDR3 DNA is TGCAGCGAAGGGACTAGCGGGAGCACAGATACGCAGTATTTT. It yields the protein CSEGTSGSTDTQYF.

This clonotype was counted ten times or more. CDR3: CASSLAFGLADRTQYF. The CDR3 nucleotides are TGTGCCAGCAGTTTAGCATTCGGACTAGCGGACAGGACGCAGTATTTT. The chain carries TRBV12-3 or TRBV12-4 and TRBJ2-3, with TRBD2 matching over 10 bases. The CDR3 contains 16 residues. V dropped 0 bases and J dropped 9; count of bases not matched to a gene: 9.

This clonotype was seen repeatedly, ten times or more. Written as DNA, the CDR3 is TGTGCCAGCAGCTTGGTTGGGGCGCAGGGGACAGATACGCAGTATTTT. It yields the protein CASSLVGAQGTDTQYF. The chain employs TRBV5-4 and TRBJ2-3; TRBD1 is a possible D gene (6 bases). V was shortened by 0 bases and J by 3 bases, with 14 bases between the two germline ends. Germline loops: CDR1 SGHNT, CDR2 YYREEE (reference sequence). The CDR3 length is 16 residues.

This chain uses TRBV19 with TRBJ1-1; D is possibly TRBD1 (6 bases). The V gene lost 5 bases and the J gene lost 1 base, with 11 bases spanning the gap. Looked up from germline, CDR1 is LNHDA and CDR2 is SQIVND (reference sequence). CDR3 length: 14 residues. CDR3 residues: CASSPEQGNTEAFF. The CDR3 nucleotides are TGTGCCAGTAGTCCCGAACAGGGGAACACTGAAGCTTTCTTT.

This clonotype appeared a few times. The CDR3 loop is CASSLAGATGDTQYF. CDR3 DNA sequence: TGTGCCAGCAGCTTAGCTGGGGCCACCGGAGATACGCAGTATTTT. The chain carries TRBV7-2 and TRBJ2-3, with D perhaps matching TRBD1 (5 bases). In germline, CDR1 is SGHTA, CDR2 FQGNSA. Trimming pared 0 bases from V and 5 bases from J, leaving 12 bases between. The CDR3 is made up of 15 amino acids.

This clonotype was seen many times. The J gene is TRBJ2-7, the V gene TRBV18; TRBD1 aligns across 9 bases. The CDR3 has 14 residues. Germline CDR1 KGHSH, CDR2 LQKENI. Unmatched junction bases numbered 4, after V lost 2 bases and J lost 5 bases. This CDR3 reads CASSPWGTGNEQYF. Here the CDR3 DNA reads TGTGCCAGCTCACCATGGGGGACAGGGAACGAGCAGTACTTC.

This clonotype was detected ten times or more. This rearrangement joins TRBV2 to TRBJ2-3; the D gene is possibly TRBD2 (5 bases). The V gene's germline CDR1 is SNHLY and CDR2 FYNNEI. The CDR3 extends over 15 amino acids. V lost 5 bases and J lost 6, with 18 bases in between. Here the CDR3 DNA reads TGTGCCAGCAGTACACCATTGGAGGACGGGGATACGCAGTATTTT. Encoded protein: CASSTPLEDGDTQYF.

The chain uses TRBV4-3 and TRBJ2-5; perhaps TRBD2 as D (5 bases). V lost 2 bases, J lost 5 bases, and 15 bases lay in between. The CDR3 is 15 residues long. Germline assignment: CDR1 LGHNA and CDR2 YSLEER. The CDR3 protein is CASSQMAGDGETQYF. The DNA of the CDR3 is TGCGCCAGCAGCCAAATGGCGGGCGACGGGGAGACCCAGTACTTC.

In regard to this clonotype: A much bigger clone sits one base away, suggesting this may be a read error. V gene TRBV6-1 combines with J gene TRBJ2-7, with D perhaps TRBD2 (6 bases). Germline CDR1 and CDR2: MNHNS and SASEGT. Trimming took 7 bases from V and 5 from J, leaving 15 bases between them. This CDR3 is 13 amino acids long. Written as DNA, the CDR3 is TGTGCCAGCAATGACGGGAGCTCAGACGAGCAGTACTTC. Encoded protein: CASNDGSSDEQYF.